The clone carrying this TCR beta chain was seen once. The data stem from a study of control samples from healthy donors and cancer patients. The method was immunoSEQ multiplex PCR; TCRdb's version includes in-frame clones alone and lacks a portion of them. The sample includes approximately 150,000 clones, 92% of them seen just once. Per germline, CDR1 DFQATT and CDR2 SNEGSKA (reference sequence). This CDR3 is built from 14 residues. With 3 bases removed from V and 1 base from J, the gap between germline ends came to 12 bases. The sequence was collected from a woman in her twenties or thirties in good health. V is TRBV20-1 and J is TRBJ1-2; D may be TRBD1 (5 bases). The sample comprised blood. CDR3: CSASRPGYNYGYTF. The CDR3, as DNA: TGCAGTGCTAGTAGGCCAGGGTATAACTATGGCTACACCTTC.